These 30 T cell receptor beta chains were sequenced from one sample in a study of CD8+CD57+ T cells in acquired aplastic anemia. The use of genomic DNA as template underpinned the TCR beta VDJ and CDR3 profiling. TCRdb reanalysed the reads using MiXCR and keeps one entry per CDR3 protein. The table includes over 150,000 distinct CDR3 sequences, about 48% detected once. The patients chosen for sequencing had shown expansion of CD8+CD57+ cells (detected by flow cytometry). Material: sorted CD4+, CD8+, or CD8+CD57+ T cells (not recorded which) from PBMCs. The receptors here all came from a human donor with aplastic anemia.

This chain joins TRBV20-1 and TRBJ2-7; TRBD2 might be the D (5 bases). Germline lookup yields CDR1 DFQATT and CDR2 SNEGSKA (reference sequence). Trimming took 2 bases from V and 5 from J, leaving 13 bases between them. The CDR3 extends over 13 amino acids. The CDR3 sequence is CSARRSSPHEQYF. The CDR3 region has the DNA TGCAGTGCTAGAAGGTCTAGCCCCCACGAGCAGTACTTC.

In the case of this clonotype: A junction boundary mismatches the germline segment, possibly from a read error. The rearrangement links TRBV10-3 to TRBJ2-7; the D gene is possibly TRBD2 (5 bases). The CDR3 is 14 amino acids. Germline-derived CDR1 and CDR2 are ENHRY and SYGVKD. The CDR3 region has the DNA TGTGCCAGCAGTTACCGGGGTAGCCTCCACGAGCAGTACTTC. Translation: CASSYRGSLHEQYF.

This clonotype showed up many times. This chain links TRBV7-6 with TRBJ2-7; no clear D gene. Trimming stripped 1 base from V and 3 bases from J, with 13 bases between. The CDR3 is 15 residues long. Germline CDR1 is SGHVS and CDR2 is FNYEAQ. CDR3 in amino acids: CASSLEVGSVYEQYF. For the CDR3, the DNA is TGTGCCAGCAGCTTAGAGGTAGGGTCGGTCTACGAGCAGTACTTC. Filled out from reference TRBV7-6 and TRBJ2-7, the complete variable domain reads GAGVSQSPRYKVTKRGQDVALRCDPISGHVSLYWYRQALGQGPEFLTYFNYEAQQDKSGLPNDRFSAERPEGSISTLTIQRTEQRDSAMYRCASSLEVGSVYEQYFGPGTRLTVT.

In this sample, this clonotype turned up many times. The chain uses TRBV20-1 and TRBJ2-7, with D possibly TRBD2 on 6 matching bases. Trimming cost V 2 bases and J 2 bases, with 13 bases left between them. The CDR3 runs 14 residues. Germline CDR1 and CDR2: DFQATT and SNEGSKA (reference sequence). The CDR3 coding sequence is TGCAGTGCTAGATCCCGGCGGGGTACCTACGAGCAGTACTTC. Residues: CSARSRRGTYEQYF.

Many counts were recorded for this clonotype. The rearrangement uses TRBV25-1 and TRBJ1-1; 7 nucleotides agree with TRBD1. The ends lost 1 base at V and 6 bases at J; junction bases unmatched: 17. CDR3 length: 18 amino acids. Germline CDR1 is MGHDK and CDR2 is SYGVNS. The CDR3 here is CASSEWGLSDRVFAEAFF. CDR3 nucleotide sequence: TGTGCCAGCAGTGAATGGGGGCTTAGCGACAGGGTGTTCGCTGAAGCTTTCTTT. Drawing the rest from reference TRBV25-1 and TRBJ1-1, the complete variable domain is EADIYQTPRYLVIGTGKKITLECSQTMGHDKMYWYQQDPGMELHLIHYSYGVNSTEKGDLSSESTVSRIRTEHFPLTLESARPSHTSQYLCASSEWGLSDRVFAEAFFGQGTRLTVV.

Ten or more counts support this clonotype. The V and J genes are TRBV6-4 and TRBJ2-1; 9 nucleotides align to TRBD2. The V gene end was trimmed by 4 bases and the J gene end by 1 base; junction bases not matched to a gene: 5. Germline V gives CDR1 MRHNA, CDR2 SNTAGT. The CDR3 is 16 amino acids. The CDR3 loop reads CASSARLADSYNEQFF. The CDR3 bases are TGTGCCAGCAGTGCTAGACTAGCGGATTCCTACAATGAGCAGTTCTTC.

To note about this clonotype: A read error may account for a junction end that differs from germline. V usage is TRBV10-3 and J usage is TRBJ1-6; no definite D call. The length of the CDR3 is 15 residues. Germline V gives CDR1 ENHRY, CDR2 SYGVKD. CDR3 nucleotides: TGTGCCAGCAGTAGCGGGGAGCTACGGAATTCACCCCTCCACTTT. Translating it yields CASSSGELRNSPLHF.

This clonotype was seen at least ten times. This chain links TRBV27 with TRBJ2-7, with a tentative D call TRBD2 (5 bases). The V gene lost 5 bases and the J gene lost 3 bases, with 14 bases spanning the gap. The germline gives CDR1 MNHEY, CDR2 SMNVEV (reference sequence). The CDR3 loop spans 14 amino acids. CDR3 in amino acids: CASSERGLNYEQYF. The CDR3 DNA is TGTGCCAGCAGTGAAAGAGGGTTGAACTACGAGCAGTACTTC.

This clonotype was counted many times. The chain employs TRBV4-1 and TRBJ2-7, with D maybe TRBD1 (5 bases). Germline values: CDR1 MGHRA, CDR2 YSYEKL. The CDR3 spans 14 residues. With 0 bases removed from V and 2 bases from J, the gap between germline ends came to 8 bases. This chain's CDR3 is CASSQDDRTYEQYF. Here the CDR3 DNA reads TGCGCCAGCAGCCAAGACGACAGAACCTACGAGCAGTACTTC.

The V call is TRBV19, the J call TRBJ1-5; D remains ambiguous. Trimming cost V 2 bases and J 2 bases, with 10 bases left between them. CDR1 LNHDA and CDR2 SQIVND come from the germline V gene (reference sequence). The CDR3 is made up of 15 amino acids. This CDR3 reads CASSIMIGGNQPQHF. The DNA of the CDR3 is TGTGCCAGTAGTATAATGATCGGCGGCAATCAGCCCCAGCATTTT.

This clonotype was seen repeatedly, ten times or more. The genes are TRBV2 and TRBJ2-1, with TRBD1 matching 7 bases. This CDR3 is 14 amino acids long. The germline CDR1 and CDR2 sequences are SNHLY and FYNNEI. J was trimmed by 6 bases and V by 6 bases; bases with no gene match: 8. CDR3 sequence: CASRVRGTPNEQFF. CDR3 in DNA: TGTGCCAGCAGAGTCAGGGGGACCCCCAATGAGCAGTTCTTC.

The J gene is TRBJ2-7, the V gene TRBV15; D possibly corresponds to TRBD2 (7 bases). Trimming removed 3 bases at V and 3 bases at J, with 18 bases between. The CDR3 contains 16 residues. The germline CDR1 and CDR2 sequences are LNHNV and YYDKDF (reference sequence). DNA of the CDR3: TGTGCCACCAGCAGCCAATGGGGGGGGGCCGGCTACGAGCAGTACTTC. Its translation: CATSSQWGGAGYEQYF.

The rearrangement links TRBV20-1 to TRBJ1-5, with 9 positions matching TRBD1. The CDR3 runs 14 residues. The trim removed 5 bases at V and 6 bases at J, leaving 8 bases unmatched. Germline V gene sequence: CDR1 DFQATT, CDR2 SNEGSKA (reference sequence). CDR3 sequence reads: CSASDRGGGQPQHF. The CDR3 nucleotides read TGCAGTGCTTCCGACAGGGGGGGAGGTCAGCCCCAGCATTTT.

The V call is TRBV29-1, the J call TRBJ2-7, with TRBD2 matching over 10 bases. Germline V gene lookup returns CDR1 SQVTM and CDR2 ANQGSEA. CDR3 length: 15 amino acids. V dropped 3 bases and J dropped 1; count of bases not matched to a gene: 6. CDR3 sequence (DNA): TGCAGCGTTGAGGGTCTAGCGGGGGCTTCCTACGAGCAGTACTTC. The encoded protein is CSVEGLAGASYEQYF.

The CDR3 nucleotides are TGTGCCAGCAGTCCCCGACAGGGTTGGGACGAGCAGTACTTC. Amino acid sequence: CASSPRQGWDEQYF. The chain carries TRBV6-1 and TRBJ2-7, with 7 bases identical to TRBD1. Germline-derived CDR1 and CDR2 are MNHNS and SASEGT. Trimming cost V 5 bases and J 5 bases; bases outside gene matches: 9. This CDR3 is 14 amino acids long.

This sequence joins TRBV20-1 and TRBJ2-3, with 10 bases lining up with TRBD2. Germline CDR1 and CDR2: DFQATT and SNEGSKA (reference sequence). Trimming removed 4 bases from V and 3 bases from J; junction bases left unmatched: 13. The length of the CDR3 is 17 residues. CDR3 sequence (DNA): TGCAGTGCTACGACTGAGCGGGGGGGCGTACATACAGATACGCAGTATTTT. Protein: CSATTERGGVHTDTQYF.

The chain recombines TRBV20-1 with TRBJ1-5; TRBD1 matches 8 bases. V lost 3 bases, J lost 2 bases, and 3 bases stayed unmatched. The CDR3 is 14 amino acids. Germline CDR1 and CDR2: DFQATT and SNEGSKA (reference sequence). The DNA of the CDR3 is TGCAGTGCTAGTAGACAGGGGCGCAATCAGCCCCAGCATTTT. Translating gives CSASRQGRNQPQHF.

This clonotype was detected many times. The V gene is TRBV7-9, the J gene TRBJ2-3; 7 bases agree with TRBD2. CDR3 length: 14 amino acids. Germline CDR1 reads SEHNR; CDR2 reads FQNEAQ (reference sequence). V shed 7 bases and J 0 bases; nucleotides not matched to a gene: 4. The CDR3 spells CASIEAGSTDTQYF. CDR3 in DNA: TGTGCCAGCATCGAAGCGGGAAGCACAGATACGCAGTATTTT.

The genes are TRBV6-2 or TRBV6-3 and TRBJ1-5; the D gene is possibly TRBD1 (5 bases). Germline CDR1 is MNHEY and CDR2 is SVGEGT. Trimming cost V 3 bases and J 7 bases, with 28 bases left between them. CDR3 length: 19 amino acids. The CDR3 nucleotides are TGTGCCAGCAGTTATATACTCCGTCCTAAGGGGTCGGAAAACCAGCCCCAGCATTTT. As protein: CASSYILRPKGSENQPQHF.

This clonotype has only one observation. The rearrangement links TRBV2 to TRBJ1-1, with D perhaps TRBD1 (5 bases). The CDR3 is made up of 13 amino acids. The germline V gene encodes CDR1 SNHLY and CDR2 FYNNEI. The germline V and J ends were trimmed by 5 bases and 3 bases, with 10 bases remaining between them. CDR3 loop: CASSRRGDTEAFF. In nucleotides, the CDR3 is TGTGCCAGCAGTCGGAGGGGTGACACTGAAGCTTTCTTT.

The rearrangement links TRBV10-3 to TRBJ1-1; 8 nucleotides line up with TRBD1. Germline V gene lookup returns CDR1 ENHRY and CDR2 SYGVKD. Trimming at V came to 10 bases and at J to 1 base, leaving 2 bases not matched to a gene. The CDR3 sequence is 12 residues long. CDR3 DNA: TGTGCCACCGGGACAGGGAACACTGAAGCTTTCTTT. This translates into CATGTGNTEAFF.

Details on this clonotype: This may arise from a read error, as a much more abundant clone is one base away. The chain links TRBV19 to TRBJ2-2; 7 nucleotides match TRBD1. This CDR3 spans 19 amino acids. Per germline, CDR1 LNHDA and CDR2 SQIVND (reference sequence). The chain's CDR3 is CASSINPRRDSPNTVELFF. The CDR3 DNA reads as TGTGCCAGTAGTATAAACCCCCGCCGGGACAGCCCGAACACCGTGGAGCTGTTTTTT.

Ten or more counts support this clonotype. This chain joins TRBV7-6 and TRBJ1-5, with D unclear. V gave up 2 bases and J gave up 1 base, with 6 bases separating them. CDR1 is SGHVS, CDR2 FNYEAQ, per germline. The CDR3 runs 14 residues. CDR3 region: CASSLMGSNQPQHF. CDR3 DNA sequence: TGTGCCAGCAGCTTAATGGGGAGCAATCAGCCCCAGCATTTT.

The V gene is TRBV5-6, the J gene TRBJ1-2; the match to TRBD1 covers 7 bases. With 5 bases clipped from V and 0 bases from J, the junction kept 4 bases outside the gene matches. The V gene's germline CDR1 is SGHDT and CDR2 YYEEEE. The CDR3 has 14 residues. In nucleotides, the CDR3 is TGTGCCAGCAGTGAACAGGGGTCTAACTATGGCTACACCTTC. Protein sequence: CASSEQGSNYGYTF. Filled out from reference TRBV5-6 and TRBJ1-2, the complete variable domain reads DAGVTQSPTHLIKTRGQQVTLRCSPKSGHDTVSWYQQALGQGPQFIFQYYEEEERQRGNFPDRFSGHQFPNYSSELNVNALLLGDSALYLCASSEQGSNYGYTFGSGTRLTVV.

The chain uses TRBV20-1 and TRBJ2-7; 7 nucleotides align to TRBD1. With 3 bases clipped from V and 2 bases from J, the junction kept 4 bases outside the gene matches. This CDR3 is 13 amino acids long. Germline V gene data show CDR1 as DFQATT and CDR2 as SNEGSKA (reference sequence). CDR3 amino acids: CSASSDRAYEQYF. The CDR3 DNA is TGCAGTGCTAGCAGTGACAGGGCCTACGAGCAGTACTTC.

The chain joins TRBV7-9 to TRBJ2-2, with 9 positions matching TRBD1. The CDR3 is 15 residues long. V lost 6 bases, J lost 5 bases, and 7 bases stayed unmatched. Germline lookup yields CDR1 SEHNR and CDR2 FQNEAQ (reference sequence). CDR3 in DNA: TGTGCCAGCAGTAGTGGGGACAGGGAAACCGGGGAGCTGTTTTTT. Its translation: CASSSGDRETGELFF.

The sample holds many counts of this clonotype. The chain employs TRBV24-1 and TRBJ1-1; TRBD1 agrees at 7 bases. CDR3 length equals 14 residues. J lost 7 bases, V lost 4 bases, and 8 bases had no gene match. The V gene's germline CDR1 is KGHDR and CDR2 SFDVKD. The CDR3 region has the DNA TGTGCCACCAGTGAAGGGCTCCGGGACAGTGAAGCTTTCTTT. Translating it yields CATSEGLRDSEAFF.

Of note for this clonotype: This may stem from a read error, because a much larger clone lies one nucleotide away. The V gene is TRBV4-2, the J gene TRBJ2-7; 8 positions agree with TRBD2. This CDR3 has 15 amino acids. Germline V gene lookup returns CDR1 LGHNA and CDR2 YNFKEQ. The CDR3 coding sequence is TGTGCCGGCAGCGCCTTCCCCAGCGGGGGCCACGAGCAGTACTTC. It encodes CAGSAFPSGGHEQYF.

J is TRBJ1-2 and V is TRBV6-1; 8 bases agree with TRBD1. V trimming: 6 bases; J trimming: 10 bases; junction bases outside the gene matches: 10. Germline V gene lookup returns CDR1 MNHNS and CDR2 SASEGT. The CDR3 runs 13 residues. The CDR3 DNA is TGTGCCAGCAGCATCGACAGGGGAAGGGACTACACCTTC. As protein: CASSIDRGRDYTF.

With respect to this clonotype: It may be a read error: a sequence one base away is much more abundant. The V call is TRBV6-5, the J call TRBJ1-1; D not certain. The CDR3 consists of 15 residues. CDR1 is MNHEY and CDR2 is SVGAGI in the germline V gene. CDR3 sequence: CGSSYSRLGNTEAFF. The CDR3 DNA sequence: TGTGGCAGCAGTTACTCTCGGCTGGGAAACACTGAAGCTTTCTTT.